This TCR beta chain was captured by sequencing in a study of blood T cell repertoires in COVID-19. Turning to the study itself: Sites across the United States, Italy and Spain contributed samples from acute and convalescent COVID-19.

Trimming removed 4 bases from V and 3 bases from J; junction bases left unmatched: 7. The CDR3 is 14 amino acids. Germline V CDR1 and CDR2: SGHRS, YFSETQ. Repertoires were generated with immunoSEQ multiplex PCR, while TCRdb's copy carries only in-frame clones and drops some. The sample lists about 200,000 clones, approximately 81% occurring once. This sequence originates from an elderly woman with acute or convalescent COVID-19. Sequenced material: peripheral blood. The chain recombines TRBV5-1 with TRBJ2-7, with 7 bases matching TRBD1. In nucleotides, the CDR3 is TGCGCCAGCAGCACCGGGACAGACCTCTACGAGCAGTACTTC. This sequence encodes CASSTGTDLYEQYF.